This entry lists 24 T cell receptor beta chains sequenced from one sample in a study of blood T cell repertoires in COVID-19. Generated by immunoSEQ multiplex PCR, the TCRdb table keeps only in-frame clones and is missing some. The sample carries approximately 260,000 clones, around 83% recorded once. The sequenced material came from PBMCs or T cells enriched from blood (not recorded which). The receptors were gathered from a woman aged 50 to 60 who had been exposed to COVID-19.

The chain has TRBV28 and TRBJ1-1; D ambiguous. Trimming cost V 3 bases and J 5 bases, with 7 bases left between them. The CDR3 loop spans 12 amino acids. Germline V gene data show CDR1 as MDHEN and CDR2 as SYDVKM. The CDR3 sequence: CASSLGRTEAFF. CDR3 in DNA: TGTGCCAGCAGTTTGGGGAGGACTGAAGCTTTCTTT.

The chain carries TRBV28 and TRBJ2-5; D may be TRBD2 (6 bases). The length of the CDR3 is 14 residues. Germline CDR1 and CDR2: MDHEN and SYDVKM. V was cut by 7 bases and J by 7 bases, with 19 bases left in between. CDR3 sequence (DNA): TGTGCCAGCACCAAGGGCGGGACGGAGGGGACCCAGTACTTC. Its protein is CASTKGGTEGTQYF.

The chain links TRBV19 to TRBJ1-5; 7 nucleotides line up with TRBD1. CDR1 and CDR2 from the germline V gene are LNHDA and SQIVND (reference sequence). V was clipped by 10 bases and J by 2 bases; unmatched bases: 11. CDR3 size: 15 residues. The CDR3 spells CATYGGGGGNQPQHF. Here the CDR3 DNA reads TGTGCCACTTATGGAGGGGGCGGGGGCAATCAGCCCCAGCATTTT.

Ten or more counts support this clone. This chain joins TRBV2 and TRBJ1-5; 7 bases line up with TRBD1. Germline CDR1 is SNHLY and CDR2 is FYNNEI. The CDR3 spans 15 residues. Trimming at V came to 4 bases and at J to 0 bases, leaving 3 bases not matched to a gene. CDR3 loop: CASSAQGISNQPQHF. The CDR3 DNA follows: TGTGCCAGCAGTGCACAGGGGATTAGCAATCAGCCCCAGCATTTT.

This clone was counted once. J is TRBJ2-1 and V is TRBV3-1 (or the pseudogene TRBV3-2); a weak D match, TRBD1 (6 bases). CDR3 size: 16 residues. Germline CDR1 reads LGHDT; CDR2 reads YNNKEL (reference sequence). The germline V and J ends were trimmed by 2 bases and 11 bases, with 22 bases remaining between them. The CDR3 protein is CASSQLALGAGEKQFF. CDR3 sequence (DNA): TGTGCCAGCAGCCAACTTGCGTTGGGGGCAGGGGAAAAGCAGTTCTTC.

V is TRBV19 and J is TRBJ1-1; 9 bases line up with TRBD1. The CDR3 consists of 14 residues. The V gene end was trimmed by 3 bases and the J gene end by 5 bases; junction bases not matched to a gene: 4. CDR1 LNHDA and CDR2 SQIVND come from the germline V gene (reference sequence). CDR3 loop: CASSIKDRGTEAFF. CDR3 nucleotide sequence: TGTGCCAGTAGTATCAAGGACAGGGGTACTGAAGCTTTCTTT.

The chain combines TRBV6-5 with TRBJ1-1, with D maybe TRBD1 (5 bases). This CDR3 comprises 15 residues. In germline, CDR1 is MNHEY, CDR2 SVGAGI. Trimming cost V 5 bases and J 4 bases, with 17 bases left between them. The CDR3 DNA is TGTGCCAGCAGTCGTCCGGCAGGGATGGGCACTGAAGCTTTCTTT. As protein: CASSRPAGMGTEAFF.

This clone has only a few counts. The rearrangement joins TRBV24-1 to TRBJ1-2; 8 bases are shared with TRBD1. From germline, CDR1 is KGHDR and CDR2 SFDVKD. The CDR3 extends over 16 amino acids. V shed 1 base and J 0 bases; nucleotides not matched to a gene: 3. The CDR3 DNA reads as TGTGCCACCAGTGATTTTAGGGACAGGACTAACTATGGCTACACCTTC. Protein sequence: CATSDFRDRTNYGYTF.

The chain employs TRBV3-1 (or the pseudogene TRBV3-2) and TRBJ1-6; 7 positions agree with TRBD1. J was trimmed by 9 bases and V by 1 base; bases with no gene match: 6. CDR3 size: 15 residues. Germline V gene lookup returns CDR1 LGHDT and CDR2 YNNKEL (reference sequence). The CDR3 nucleotides read TGTGCCAGCAGCCAAGGGGCAGGGGGAGGTTCACCCCTCCACTTT. This sequence encodes CASSQGAGGGSPLHF.

This clone was found once. The chain couples TRBV12-3 or TRBV12-4 to TRBJ1-1; a possible D gene is TRBD1 (5 bases). The CDR3 is 13 amino acids. The V and J ends lost 8 bases and 11 bases respectively, with 21 bases between them. The CDR3 protein is CASQGSGRAKAFF. The CDR3 coding sequence is TGTGCCAGCCAGGGAAGTGGCAGGGCGAAGGCTTTCTTT.

The rearrangement joins TRBV4-3 to TRBJ2-7; D is unresolved. This CDR3 is built from 14 residues. V gave up 1 base and J gave up 1 base, with 8 bases separating them. CDR1 is LGHNA, CDR2 YSLEER, per germline. The DNA for the CDR3 is TGCGCCAGCAGCCAAGGTACACTATCCTACGAGCAGTACTTC. This sequence encodes CASSQGTLSYEQYF.

The gene calls are TRBV7-2 and TRBJ2-3; 10 bases are a match to TRBD1. Trimming at V came to 4 bases and at J to 2 bases, leaving 3 bases not matched to a gene. The CDR3 totals 15 residues. The germline gives CDR1 SGHTA, CDR2 FQGNSA. The CDR3 nucleotides read TGTGCCAGCAGCTCGGGACAGGGGAACACAGATACGCAGTATTTT. It is translated as CASSSGQGNTDTQYF.

The V call is TRBV29-1, the J call TRBJ2-1, with 10 bases aligning to TRBD2. Unmatched junction bases numbered 6, after V lost 4 bases and J lost 9 bases. The length of the CDR3 is 13 residues. Per the germline V gene, CDR1 is SQVTM and CDR2 is ANQGSEA. The CDR3 protein is CSVVTGTSAEQFF. DNA of the CDR3: TGCAGCGTTGTTACCGGGACTAGCGCTGAGCAGTTCTTC.

A single count supports this clone. The chain carries TRBV7-3 and TRBJ2-3, with 8 bases lining up with TRBD1. Germline-derived CDR1 and CDR2 are SGHTA and FQGTGA. The CDR3 sequence is 13 residues long. V lost 8 bases and J lost 3; bases outside the gene matches: 4. The CDR3 spells CASRRTGTDTQYF. CDR3 nucleotides: TGTGCCAGCCGCCGGACAGGGACAGATACGCAGTATTTT.

This chain links TRBV6-5 with TRBJ2-1, with D possibly TRBD1 on 5 matching bases. Germline loops: CDR1 MNHEY, CDR2 SVGAGI. This CDR3 comprises 15 residues. The V gene lost 11 bases and the J gene lost 5 bases, with 22 bases spanning the gap. The CDR3 nucleotides read TGTGCCTCCCGCCTTGAAAGGGGATCCCACAATGAGCAGTTCTTC. It encodes CASRLERGSHNEQFF.

This chain uses TRBV7-8 with TRBJ1-2; D gene uncertain. The CDR3 runs to 15 residues. Germline loops: CDR1 SGHVS, CDR2 FQNEAQ. Trimming stripped 1 base from V and 0 bases from J, with 9 bases between. The CDR3 reads CASSLVERANYGYTF. CDR3 nucleotide sequence: TGTGCCAGCAGCTTAGTAGAGAGAGCTAACTATGGCTACACCTTC. Full variable domain (outside the CDR3, taken from reference TRBV7-8 and TRBJ1-2): GAGVSQSPRYKVAKRGQDVALRCDPISGHVSLFWYQQALGQGPEFLTYFQNEAQLDKSGLPSDRFFAERPEGSVSTLKIQRTQQEDSAVYLCASSLVERANYGYTFGSGTRLTVV.

The chain employs TRBV2 and TRBJ1-3; D might be TRBD1 (5 bases). The V gene lost 3 bases and the J gene lost 2 bases, with 8 bases spanning the gap. The CDR3 loop spans 14 amino acids. The germline CDR1 and CDR2 sequences are SNHLY and FYNNEI. CDR3 coding DNA: TGTGCCAGCAGTGATCAGGGAACTGGAAACACCATATATTTT. It translates to CASSDQGTGNTIYF.

The J gene is TRBJ1-1, the V gene TRBV2, with 7 bases that match TRBD1. CDR1 and CDR2 (germline): SNHLY, FYNNEI. Trimming at V came to 6 bases and at J to 8 bases, leaving 12 bases not matched to a gene. The CDR3 is 14 residues long. The CDR3 is CASSADRATKEAFF. The CDR3 DNA is TGTGCCAGCAGCGCTGACAGGGCCACTAAGGAAGCTTTCTTT.

This chain uses TRBV29-1 with TRBJ2-5, with D tentatively TRBD1 (6 bases). The CDR3 is 12 amino acids. V shed 2 bases and J shed 2 bases, with 6 bases lying between them. Germline V gene sequence: CDR1 SQVTM, CDR2 ANQGSEA. CDR3 loop: CSVETGQETQYF. Here the CDR3 DNA reads TGCAGCGTTGAAACAGGGCAAGAGACCCAGTACTTC.

This clone occurred a few times. The rearrangement joins TRBV7-9 to TRBJ1-4; D might be TRBD1 (6 bases). With 0 bases removed from V and 8 bases from J, the gap between germline ends came to 13 bases. This CDR3 is built from 15 residues. The germline V gene has CDR1 SEHNR and CDR2 FQNEAQ (reference sequence). CDR3 protein: CASSLAGQGREKLFF. The CDR3 DNA sequence: TGTGCCAGCAGCTTAGCTGGGCAGGGGCGGGAAAAACTGTTTTTT.

The chain joins TRBV5-1 to TRBJ1-1; TRBD1 aligns across 8 bases. The CDR3 totals 12 residues. CDR1 and CDR2 from the germline V gene are SGHRS and YFSETQ. With V trimmed by 5 bases and J by 10 bases, 7 bases remained unmatched. CDR3 nucleotides: TGCGCCAGCAGTTCTGGACAGGGCTCAGCTTTCTTT. Translation gives CASSSGQGSAFF.

The chain carries TRBV5-1 and TRBJ1-1; D call uncertain. From germline, CDR1 is SGHRS and CDR2 YFSETQ. The CDR3 extends over 13 amino acids. Trimming removed 6 bases at V and 3 bases at J, with 12 bases between. The CDR3 region is CASKREVDTEAFF. In nucleotides, the CDR3 is TGCGCCAGCAAGCGGGAGGTCGACACTGAAGCTTTCTTT.

This clone was observed a single time. The chain carries TRBV12-3 or TRBV12-4 and TRBJ2-7; TRBD1 is a possible D gene (5 bases). V gave up 3 bases and J gave up 6 bases, with 12 bases separating them. There are 13 residues in the CDR3. CDR3 in amino acids: CASSFQGPGEQYF. Written as DNA, the CDR3 is TGTGCCAGCAGTTTTCAGGGCCCGGGCGAGCAGTACTTC.

In nucleotides, the CDR3 is TGTGCCAGCAGTCCCAAAAGCGGGCCCACCCAGTATTTT. Its translation is CASSPKSGPTQYF. V gene TRBV25-1 combines with J gene TRBJ2-3; possibly TRBD2 for D (6 bases). CDR1 is MGHDK and CDR2 is SYGVNS in the germline V gene. This CDR3 region has 13 residues. The germline V and J ends were trimmed by 5 bases and 12 bases, with 18 bases remaining between them.